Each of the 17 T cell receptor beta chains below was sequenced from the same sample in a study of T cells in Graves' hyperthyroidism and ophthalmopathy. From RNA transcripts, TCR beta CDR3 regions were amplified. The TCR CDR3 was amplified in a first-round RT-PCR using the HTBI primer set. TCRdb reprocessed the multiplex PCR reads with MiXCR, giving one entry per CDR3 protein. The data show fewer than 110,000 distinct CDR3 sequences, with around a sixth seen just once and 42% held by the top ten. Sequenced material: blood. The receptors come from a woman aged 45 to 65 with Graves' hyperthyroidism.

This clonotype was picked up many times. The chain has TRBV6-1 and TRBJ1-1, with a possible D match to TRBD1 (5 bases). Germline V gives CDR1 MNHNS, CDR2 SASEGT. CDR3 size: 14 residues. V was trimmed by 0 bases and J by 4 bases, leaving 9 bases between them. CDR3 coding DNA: TGTGCCAGCAGTGAAGCGCAGGGCCCCACTGAAGCTTTCTTT. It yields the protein CASSEAQGPTEAFF.

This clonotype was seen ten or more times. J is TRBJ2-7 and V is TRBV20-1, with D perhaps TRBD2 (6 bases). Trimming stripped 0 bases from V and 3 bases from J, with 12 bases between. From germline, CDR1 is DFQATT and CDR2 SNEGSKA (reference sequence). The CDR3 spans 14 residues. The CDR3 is CSARDPAEGYEQYF. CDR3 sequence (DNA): TGCAGTGCTAGAGATCCAGCGGAGGGCTACGAGCAGTACTTC.

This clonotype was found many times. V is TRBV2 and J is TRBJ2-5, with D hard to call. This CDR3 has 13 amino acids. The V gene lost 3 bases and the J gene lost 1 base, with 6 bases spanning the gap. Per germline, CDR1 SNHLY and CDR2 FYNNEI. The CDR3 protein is CASSEGFQETQYF. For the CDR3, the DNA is TGTGCCAGCAGTGAGGGGTTCCAAGAGACCCAGTACTTC.

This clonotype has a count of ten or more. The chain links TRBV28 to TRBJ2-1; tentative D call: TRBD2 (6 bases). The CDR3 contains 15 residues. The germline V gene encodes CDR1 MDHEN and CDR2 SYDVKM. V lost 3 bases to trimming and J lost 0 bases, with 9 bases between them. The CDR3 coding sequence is TGTGCCAGCAGTTTTCCCGGGAGCTCCTACAATGAGCAGTTCTTC. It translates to CASSFPGSSYNEQFF.

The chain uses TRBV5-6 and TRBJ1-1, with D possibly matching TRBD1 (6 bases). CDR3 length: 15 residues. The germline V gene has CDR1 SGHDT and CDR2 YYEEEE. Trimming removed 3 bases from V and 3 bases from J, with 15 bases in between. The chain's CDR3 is CASSSQDRPYTEAFF. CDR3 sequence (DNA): TGTGCCAGCAGCTCTCAAGACAGGCCATACACTGAAGCTTTCTTT.

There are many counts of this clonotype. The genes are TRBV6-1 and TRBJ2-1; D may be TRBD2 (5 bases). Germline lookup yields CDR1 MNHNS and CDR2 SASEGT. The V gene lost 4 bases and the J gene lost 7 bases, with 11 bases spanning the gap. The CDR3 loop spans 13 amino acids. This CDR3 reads CASSVARGNEQFF. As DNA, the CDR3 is TGTGCCAGCAGTGTAGCCAGAGGGAATGAGCAGTTCTTC.

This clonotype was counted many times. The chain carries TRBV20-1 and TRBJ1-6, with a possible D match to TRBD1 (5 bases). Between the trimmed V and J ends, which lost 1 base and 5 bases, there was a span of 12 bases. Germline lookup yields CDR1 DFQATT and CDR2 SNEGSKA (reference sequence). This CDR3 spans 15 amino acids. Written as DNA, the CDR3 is TGCAGTGCTAGAGCCGGGACGGTCCATAATTCACCCCTCCACTTT. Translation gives CSARAGTVHNSPLHF.

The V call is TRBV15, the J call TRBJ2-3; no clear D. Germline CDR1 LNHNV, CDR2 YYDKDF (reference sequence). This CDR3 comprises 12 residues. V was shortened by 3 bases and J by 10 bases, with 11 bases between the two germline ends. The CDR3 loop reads CATSRKGSAQYF. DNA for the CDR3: TGTGCCACCAGCAGGAAGGGCTCGGCGCAGTATTTT.

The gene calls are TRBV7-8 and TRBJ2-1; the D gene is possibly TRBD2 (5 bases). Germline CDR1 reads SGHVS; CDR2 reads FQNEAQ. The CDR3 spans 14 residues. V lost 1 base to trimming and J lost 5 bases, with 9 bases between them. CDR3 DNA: TGTGCCAGCAGCTTAGTCGGGATCAACAATGAGCAGTTCTTC. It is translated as CASSLVGINNEQFF.

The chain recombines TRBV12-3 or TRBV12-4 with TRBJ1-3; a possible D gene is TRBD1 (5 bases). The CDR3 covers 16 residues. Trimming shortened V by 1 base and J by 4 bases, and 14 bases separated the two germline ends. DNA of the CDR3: TGTGCCAGCAGTTTAGACAGGTCATTAGCGGGAAACACCATATATTTT. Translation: CASSLDRSLAGNTIYF.

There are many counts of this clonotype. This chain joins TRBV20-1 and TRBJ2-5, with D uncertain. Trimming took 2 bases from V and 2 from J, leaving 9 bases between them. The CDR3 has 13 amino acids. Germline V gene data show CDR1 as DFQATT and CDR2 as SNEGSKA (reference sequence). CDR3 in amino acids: CSARPMGQETQYF. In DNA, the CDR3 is TGCAGTGCTAGACCGATGGGACAAGAGACCCAGTACTTC.

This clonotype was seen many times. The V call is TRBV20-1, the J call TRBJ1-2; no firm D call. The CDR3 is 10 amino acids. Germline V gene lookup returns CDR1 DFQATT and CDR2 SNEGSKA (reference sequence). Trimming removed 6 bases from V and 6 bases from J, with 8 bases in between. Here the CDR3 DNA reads TGCAGTGCGCCACGAGATGGCTACACCTTC. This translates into CSAPRDGYTF.

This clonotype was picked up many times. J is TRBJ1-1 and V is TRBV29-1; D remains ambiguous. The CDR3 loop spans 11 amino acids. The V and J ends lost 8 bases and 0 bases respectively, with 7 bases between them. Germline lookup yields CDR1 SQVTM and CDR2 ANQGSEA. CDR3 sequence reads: CSLLLNTEAFF. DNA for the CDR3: TGCAGCCTTCTTCTGAACACTGAAGCTTTCTTT.

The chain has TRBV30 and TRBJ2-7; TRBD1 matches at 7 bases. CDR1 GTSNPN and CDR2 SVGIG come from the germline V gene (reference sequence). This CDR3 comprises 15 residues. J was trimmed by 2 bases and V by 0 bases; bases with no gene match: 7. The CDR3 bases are TGTGCCTGGAGTGTACTGGGACAGTCAGCCTACGAGCAGTACTTC. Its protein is CAWSVLGQSAYEQYF.

In DNA, the CDR3 is TGTGCCAGCTCACCCGGGACAGGGGACTACGAGCAGTACTTC. Protein sequence: CASSPGTGDYEQYF. The chain employs TRBV18 and TRBJ2-7, with 10 bases matching TRBD1. The ends lost 3 bases at V and 3 bases at J; junction bases unmatched: 2. CDR3 length: 14 residues. Germline V lookup: CDR1 KGHSH, CDR2 LQKENI.

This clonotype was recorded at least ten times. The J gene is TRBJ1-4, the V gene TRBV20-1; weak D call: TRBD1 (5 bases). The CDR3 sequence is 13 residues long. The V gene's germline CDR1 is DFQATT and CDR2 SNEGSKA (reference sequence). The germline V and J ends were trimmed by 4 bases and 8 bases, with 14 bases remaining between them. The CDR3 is CSATGFASEKLFF. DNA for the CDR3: TGCAGTGCTACAGGGTTCGCAAGCGAAAAACTGTTTTTT.

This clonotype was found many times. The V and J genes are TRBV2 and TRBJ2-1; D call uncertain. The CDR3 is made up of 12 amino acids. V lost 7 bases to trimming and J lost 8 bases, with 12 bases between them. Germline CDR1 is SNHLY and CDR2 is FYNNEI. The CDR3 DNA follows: TGTGCCAGCACGGGCAAGATCCATGAGCAGTTCTTC. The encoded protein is CASTGKIHEQFF.